What follows are 24 T cell receptor beta chains derived from one specimen sequenced in a study of T cell responses to AZD1222 COVID-19 vaccine. Sequencing used immunoSEQ multiplex PCR; TCRdb keeps in-frame clones, though not all of them. The repertoire holds approximately 150,000 clones, with 90% as singletons. This sample comprised peripheral blood, obtained 28 days after the second AZD1222 dose. The receptors shown here come from an adult who received the AZD1222 COVID-19 vaccine.

The J gene is TRBJ1-1, the V gene TRBV25-1; D gene ambiguous. The V end was cut by 6 bases, the J end by 4 bases, with 12 bases between. Germline-derived CDR1 and CDR2 are MGHDK and SYGVNS. This CDR3 spans 13 amino acids. The chain's CDR3 is CASSLSLGTEAFF. CDR3 bases: TGTGCCAGCAGCCTGAGCCTCGGCACTGAAGCTTTCTTT.

This chain connects TRBV10-3 to TRBJ1-3; 7 nucleotides agree with TRBD1. The CDR3 has 14 amino acids. V dropped 6 bases and J dropped 2; count of bases not matched to a gene: 4. CDR1 is ENHRY, CDR2 SYGVKD, per germline. CDR3 DNA: TGTGCCATCAGCGGGACAGTCGCTGGAAACACCATATATTTT. Encoded protein: CAISGTVAGNTIYF.

CDR3 protein: CASSSTGRIETQYF. The CDR3 DNA is TGTGCCAGCAGCTCAACAGGGCGAATTGAGACCCAGTACTTC. The chain couples TRBV5-4 to TRBJ2-5, with TRBD1 as a possible D gene (6 bases). The CDR3 covers 14 residues. Germline V lookup: CDR1 SGHNT, CDR2 YYREEE (reference sequence). Trimming removed 3 bases at V and 5 bases at J, with 14 bases between.

The V gene is TRBV6-6, the J gene TRBJ1-6; TRBD1 matches at 8 bases. The CDR3 totals 17 residues. The germline gives CDR1 MNHNY, CDR2 SVGAGI (reference sequence). With 5 bases clipped from V and 0 bases from J, the junction kept 6 bases outside the gene matches. This CDR3 is CASSPQGASSYNSPLHF. In nucleotides, the CDR3 is TGTGCCAGCAGTCCCCAGGGGGCCAGCTCCTATAATTCACCCCTCCACTTT.

V gene TRBV5-6 combines with J gene TRBJ1-3, with D perhaps matching TRBD1 (5 bases). Trimming removed 6 bases from V and 0 bases from J, with 13 bases in between. CDR3 length equals 15 residues. Per germline, CDR1 SGHDT and CDR2 YYEEEE. This CDR3 is CASNSRGFSGNTIYF. CDR3 nucleotide sequence: TGTGCCAGCAATTCCCGGGGCTTCTCTGGAAACACCATATATTTT.

This sequence joins TRBV14 and TRBJ1-4; 7 bases map to TRBD1. Germline trimming cut 3 bases from V and 0 bases from J; bases unmatched to any gene: 16. The CDR3 sequence is 20 residues long. Germline loops: CDR1 SGHDN, CDR2 FVKESK. DNA for the CDR3: TGTGCCAGCAGCCAGACTCCACAGGGGACGATCCTTGCAACTAATGAAAAACTGTTTTTT. It codes for CASSQTPQGTILATNEKLFF.

CDR3 sequence: CASGGARSYEQYF. CDR3 sequence (DNA): TGTGCCAGCGGAGGGGCCCGCTCCTACGAGCAGTACTTC. The chain joins TRBV2 to TRBJ2-7; a weak D match, TRBD2 (6 bases). Trimming removed 8 bases at V and 0 bases at J, with 11 bases between. The germline V gene encodes CDR1 SNHLY and CDR2 FYNNEI. The CDR3 runs to 13 residues.

The chain combines TRBV18 with TRBJ2-6; D ambiguous. CDR1 and CDR2 (germline): KGHSH, LQKENI. The CDR3 has 14 amino acids. V lost 4 bases and J 2 bases, leaving 6 bases between the germline ends. Here the CDR3 reads CASSHDPGANVLTF. The CDR3 DNA reads TGTGCCAGCTCACACGACCCTGGGGCCAACGTCCTGACTTTC.

The chain carries TRBV5-4 and TRBJ1-2; the D is unclear. This CDR3 is 14 amino acids long. Germline values: CDR1 SGHNT, CDR2 YYREEE (reference sequence). The ends were cut back, 0 bases at V and 0 bases at J, with 6 bases in the middle. The CDR3 protein is CASSLASTNYGYTF. The CDR3 DNA reads TGTGCCAGCAGCTTGGCCAGTACTAACTATGGCTACACCTTC.

The J gene is TRBJ1-1, the V gene TRBV11-2, with TRBD1 as a possible D gene (6 bases). The CDR3 sequence is 13 residues long. Trimming took 3 bases from V and 5 from J, leaving 10 bases between them. From germline, CDR1 is SGHAT and CDR2 FQNNGV. This CDR3 reads CASSFTGLTEAFF. The CDR3, as DNA: TGTGCCAGCAGCTTTACAGGGTTGACTGAAGCTTTCTTT.

The V and J genes are TRBV6-5 and TRBJ1-1; 7 bases are shared with TRBD1. The CDR3 contains 15 residues. Germline V lookup: CDR1 MNHEY, CDR2 SVGAGI. Unmatched junction bases numbered 6, after V lost 5 bases and J lost 0 bases. The DNA of the CDR3 is TGTGCCAGCAGTACCGGGACAGCCATGAACACTGAAGCTTTCTTT. Its protein is CASSTGTAMNTEAFF.

The chain is built from TRBV6-6 and TRBJ1-4; no definite D call. Deletions cut 5 bases from V and 3 bases from J, with 16 bases between. CDR3 size: 16 residues. The V gene's germline CDR1 is MNHNY and CDR2 SVGAGI (reference sequence). The CDR3 coding sequence is TGTGCCAGCAGTAGGACTGATTGGGGTTCTAATGAAAAACTGTTTTTT. Encoded protein: CASSRTDWGSNEKLFF.

This clone turned up a few times. This chain uses TRBV10-1 with TRBJ2-7, with 11 bases aligning to TRBD1. The CDR3 contains 14 residues. Trimming took 6 bases from V and 2 from J; bases not matched to a gene: 3. The germline CDR1 and CDR2 sequences are WNHNN and SYGVQD (reference sequence). DNA for the CDR3: TGCGCCAGCAGAATGGACAGGGGGCCCTACGAGCAGTACTTC. Amino acid sequence: CASRMDRGPYEQYF.

The V gene is TRBV7-2, the J gene TRBJ2-1; TRBD2 matches 7 bases. This CDR3 region has 15 residues. The V segment lost 6 bases and the J segment 3 bases; nucleotides outside the gene matches: 8. The V gene's germline CDR1 is SGHTA and CDR2 FQGNSA. CDR3 residues: CASSPLAGDYNEQFF. The CDR3 DNA reads as TGTGCCAGCAGTCCCCTCGCGGGAGACTACAATGAGCAGTTCTTC. Variable domain in full (rest from reference TRBV7-2 and TRBJ2-1): GAGVSQSPSNKVTEKGKDVELRCDPISGHTALYWYRQSLGQGLEFLIYFQGNSAPDKSGLPSDRFSAERTGGSVSTLTIQRTQQEDSAVYLCASSPLAGDYNEQFFGPGTRLTVL.

The chain has TRBV12-3 or TRBV12-4 and TRBJ1-6; no clear D gene. Trimming took off 2 bases at V and 13 bases at J, with 12 bases between the two ends. The length of the CDR3 is 13 residues. For the CDR3, the DNA is TGTGCCAGCAGTTTAATGCCTGAGAGTCCCCTCCACTTT. It codes for CASSLMPESPLHF.

The gene calls are TRBV6-5 and TRBJ2-2; D is unclear. V lost 0 bases and J lost 6, with 8 bases in between. The germline V gene encodes CDR1 MNHEY and CDR2 SVGAGI. There are 14 residues in the CDR3. CDR3 sequence (DNA): TGTGCCAGCAGTTACTCAGGGTGGGCCGGGGAGCTGTTTTTT. Amino acid sequence: CASSYSGWAGELFF.

The chain couples TRBV20-1 to TRBJ1-5, with TRBD1 matching over 8 bases. The CDR3 has 16 residues. Germline-derived CDR1 and CDR2 are DFQATT and SNEGSKA (reference sequence). V gave up 3 bases and J gave up 7 bases; unmatched junction bases: 14. CDR3: CSASAGGMMATQPQHF. CDR3 nucleotides: TGCAGTGCTAGTGCAGGGGGCATGATGGCAACCCAGCCCCAGCATTTT.

This chain joins TRBV4-2 and TRBJ2-7; D is unclear. V lost 1 base and J 0 bases, leaving 13 bases between the germline ends. This CDR3 is built from 16 residues. The germline CDR1 and CDR2 sequences are LGHNA and YNFKEQ. CDR3 residues: CASSQVGWADSYEQYF. The CDR3 DNA sequence: TGTGCCAGCAGCCAAGTCGGGTGGGCAGACTCCTACGAGCAGTACTTC.

This sequence joins TRBV30 and TRBJ1-5; D is unresolved. V gave up 3 bases and J gave up 0 bases, with 12 bases separating them. CDR3 length equals 15 residues. CDR1 GTSNPN and CDR2 SVGIG come from the germline V gene (reference sequence). CDR3 nucleotide sequence: TGTGCCTGGAGCCCGGTCGGGTATAGCAATCAGCCCCAGCATTTT. Translating gives CAWSPVGYSNQPQHF.

This clone was seen only once. This chain links TRBV5-6 with TRBJ2-4, with D perhaps given as TRBD1 or TRBD2 (5 bases each). The ends were cut back, 2 bases at V and 7 bases at J, with 10 bases in the middle. Germline V CDR1 and CDR2: SGHDT, YYEEEE. The CDR3 sequence is 13 residues long. DNA for the CDR3: TGTGCCAGCAGCTTAGTCGAGGGGAACATTCAGTACTTC. Its translation is CASSLVEGNIQYF.

The chain combines TRBV7-2 with TRBJ2-7; possibly TRBD2 for D (5 bases). Trimming cost V 5 bases and J 5 bases, with 16 bases left between them. The CDR3 runs to 14 residues. Germline lookup yields CDR1 SGHTA and CDR2 FQGNSA. The CDR3 spells CASSPQRPPNEQYF. In DNA, the CDR3 is TGTGCCAGCAGCCCCCAGCGGCCCCCTAACGAGCAGTACTTC.

This sequence joins TRBV19 and TRBJ1-3; D possibly corresponds to TRBD1 (5 bases). The CDR3 extends over 17 amino acids. The V gene's germline CDR1 is LNHDA and CDR2 SQIVND (reference sequence). V shed 0 bases and J shed 5 bases, with 17 bases lying between them. In DNA, the CDR3 is TGTGCCAGTAGTATAGATGGGACCTTCGTCGGGAGAAACACCATATATTTT. This codes for CASSIDGTFVGRNTIYF.

V is TRBV7-2 and J is TRBJ1-2; D not resolved. V was trimmed by 2 bases and J by 1 base, leaving 8 bases between them. There are 14 residues in the CDR3. Germline assignment: CDR1 SGHTA and CDR2 FQGNSA. CDR3 residues: CASSLLRDNYGYTF. The CDR3 coding sequence is TGTGCCAGCAGCTTACTCCGCGATAACTATGGCTACACCTTC.

The chain links TRBV6-5 to TRBJ1-4, with D perhaps matching TRBD1 (5 bases). The germline V gene has CDR1 MNHEY and CDR2 SVGAGI. With 1 base removed from V and 4 bases from J, the gap between germline ends came to 7 bases. The CDR3 length is 14 residues. The CDR3 loop is CASSYLGRNEKLFF. The CDR3, as DNA: TGTGCCAGCAGTTACTTGGGGCGTAATGAAAAACTGTTTTTT.